This T cell receptor (beta chain) was retrieved from a study of T-cell memory formation after mild COVID-19. TCRdb called the 5' RACE reads again in MiXCR, with one record for every CDR3 protein. Here the sample spans about 400,000 distinct CDR3 sequences, 20% to 25% being singletons. As regards this clonotype: Its antigen is unidentified.

V trimming: 3 bases; J trimming: 4 bases; junction bases outside the gene matches: 6. From germline, CDR1 is SGHDT and CDR2 YYEEEE. The CDR3 runs to 14 residues. Overall study findings and caveats: Clones contracting over day 15 to 85 were CD4/CD8 balanced, with later expanders leaning CD4+. CD4+ clones that contracted lay mainly in CM and EM; CD8+ ones lay in EMRA. Pre-infection memory showed some responding clones, and this suggested that cross-reactive memory joined.

The sequenced sample was PBMCs or a T cell subset sorted from them (not recorded which). The TCR was taken from an adult woman who had mild COVID-19 (a few samples of this study predate the infection). Cell type and time point are not known. The J gene is TRBJ1-2, the V gene TRBV5-6; 7 bases are a match to TRBD1. The DNA for the CDR3 is TGTGCCAGCAGCTGGGGGACAGCCTCCTATGGCTACACCTTC. Translation gives CASSWGTASYGYTF.